This entry lists 9 T cell receptor beta chains sequenced from one sample in a study of shared clonotypes between healthy human individuals. Using immunoSEQ multiplex PCR, the repertoire was profiled, and TCRdb retains in-frame clones only, with some absent. This table holds approximately 120,000 clones, 68% found once. The sample comprised memory CD8+ T cells sorted from blood. Subset indicated: CD45RO+ cells pooled with CCR7-negative TemRA cells. Source of these receptors: a woman between 25 and 40 years old in good health.

In its sample, this clone was seen many times. The same CDR3 is also encoded by other DNA sequences in this sample. The chain has TRBV6-1 and TRBJ2-1; 10 bases are a match to TRBD2. This CDR3 comprises 15 residues. The germline CDR1 and CDR2 sequences are MNHNS and SASEGT. V shed 2 bases and J 6 bases; nucleotides not matched to a gene: 4. The CDR3 DNA sequence: TGTGCCAGCAGTGAAAGAACTAGCGGGATCAATGAGCAGTTCTTC. Encoded protein: CASSERTSGINEQFF.

This clone was seen just once. The gene calls are TRBV10-3 and TRBJ2-1; TRBD1 matches at 8 bases. The germline CDR1 and CDR2 sequences are ENHRY and SYGVKD. The CDR3 runs to 15 residues. The ends lost 2 bases at V and 5 bases at J; junction bases unmatched: 5. CDR3 nucleotide sequence: TGTGCCATCAGTGAGACCCAGGGGGCCAACAATGAGCAGTTCTTC. Protein sequence: CAISETQGANNEQFF.

The chain has TRBV4-1 and TRBJ1-2; no definite D call. Germline CDR1 MGHRA, CDR2 YSYEKL. Trimming pared 2 bases from V and 4 bases from J, leaving 11 bases between. CDR3 size: 14 residues. The CDR3 DNA follows: TGCGCCAGCAGCCAATCCGGACTGCTCTATGGCTACACCTTC. This codes for CASSQSGLLYGYTF.

This chain uses TRBV25-1 with TRBJ2-2; TRBD2 matches 7 bases. CDR3 length: 18 amino acids. V lost 4 bases to trimming and J lost 0 bases; unmatched junction nucleotides: 11. The V gene's germline CDR1 is MGHDK and CDR2 SYGVNS. CDR3 protein: CASSGDLTSSPNTGELFF. The CDR3 DNA is TGTGCCAGCAGTGGTGATCTGACTAGCAGCCCGAACACCGGGGAGCTGTTTTTT.

This sequence joins TRBV27 and TRBJ1-6; no clear D. The CDR3 extends over 14 amino acids. The germline gives CDR1 MNHEY, CDR2 SMNVEV (reference sequence). Trimming removed 7 bases from V and 8 bases from J, with 15 bases in between. CDR3 amino acids: CASKRWGGYSPLHF. As DNA, the CDR3 is TGTGCCAGCAAGAGATGGGGTGGGTATTCACCCCTCCACTTT.

The V call is TRBV5-1, the J call TRBJ2-7, with a possible D match to TRBD1 (5 bases). From germline, CDR1 is SGHRS and CDR2 YFSETQ. Trimming pared 2 bases from V and 6 bases from J, leaving 12 bases between. The CDR3 loop spans 13 amino acids. CDR3 bases: TGCGCCAGCAGCTTTTCCCAGGGAACCGAGCAGTACTTC. This sequence encodes CASSFSQGTEQYF.

The sample holds a few counts of this clone. The V gene is TRBV2, the J gene TRBJ1-5, with 9 bases that match TRBD1. V lost 5 bases, J lost 4 bases, and 9 bases stayed unmatched. This CDR3 is 16 amino acids long. Per germline, CDR1 SNHLY and CDR2 FYNNEI. The CDR3, as DNA: TGTGCCAGCAGTTATGCCGGGGACAGGGCGAATCAGCCCCAGCATTTT. Amino acids: CASSYAGDRANQPQHF.

This clone was seen more than once but under ten times. J is TRBJ2-5 and V is TRBV7-6; TRBD1 is a possible D gene (6 bases). The tail of the sequence fits TRBJ2-7 better, so the J call may be wrong. The CDR3 is 14 residues long. Germline V gene lookup returns CDR1 SGHVS and CDR2 FNYEAQ. The CDR3 DNA follows: TGTGCCAGCAGCTTAGTGGCAGGGGCCGACGAGCAGTACTTC. This translates into CASSLVAGADEQYF.

This chain connects TRBV4-1 to TRBJ2-2, with 12 bases lining up with TRBD2. The CDR3 is made up of 18 amino acids. CDR1 is MGHRA and CDR2 is YSYEKL in the germline V gene. V lost 0 bases and J lost 5; bases outside the gene matches: 7. The CDR3 sequence is CASSQEPSGRAGTGELFF. CDR3 sequence (DNA): TGCGCCAGCAGCCAAGAACCTAGCGGGAGGGCAGGGACCGGGGAGCTGTTTTTT.